The rows below give T cell receptor beta chains drawn from one sample of a study of long-term antiretroviral therapy in people with HIV. The protocol was immunoSEQ multiplex PCR, while the TCRdb copy is restricted to in-frame clones and leaves out a portion. Of 12,000 or so clones in the sample, about 80% were seen once. The starting material was unsorted PBMCs, obtained around 8.2 years after starting antiretroviral therapy. The receptors originated from a man over 45 with HIV. Each CDR3 is given with its conserved first and last residue. Fields, in order: J gene, clone size, D gene, V gene, CDR3 DNA, CDR3 protein. The D gene is left open where the match is weak. Clone size is stated in some rows and not others, as once, few, many or a class when expanded.

>TRBJ2-2|.|.|TRBV29-1
TGCAGCGTTGAACCAGGGACGACCGGGGAGCTGTTTTTT
CSVEPGTTGELFF
>TRBJ1-2|.|.|TRBV5-4
TGTGCCAGCAGCTTGGCCCCGGCAGACTATGGCTACACCTTC
CASSLAPADYGYTF
>TRBJ2-7|.|.|TRBV29-1
TGCAGCGTTGAAGATAAGTTGGGCTACGAGCAGTACTTC
CSVEDKLGYEQYF
>TRBJ1-1|.|.|TRBV13
TGTGCCAGCAGCTCTCTGAGGTCTGAAGCTTTCTTT
CASSSLRSEAFF
>TRBJ1-1|once|TRBD1|TRBV27
TGTGCCAGCAGTGGCCTACAGGGGGTGGCTTTCTTT
CASSGLQGVAFF
>TRBJ2-7|.|.|TRBV2
TGTGCCAGCAACGACGCAGGCCTCGAGCAGTACTTC
CASNDAGLEQYF
>TRBJ2-7|once|.|TRBV5-1
TGCGCCAGCAGCTTGGCCTCTTCCTACGAGCAGTACTTC
CASSLASSYEQYF
>TRBJ2-3|.|TRBD2|TRBV9
TGTGCCAGCAGCGTACAAGCGGGGAGCACAGATACGCAGTATTTT
CASSVQAGSTDTQYF
>TRBJ2-7|.|.|TRBV11-2
TGTGCCAGCAGCTCCGACGGGGGTGCGGCCTACGAGCAGTACTTC
CASSSDGGAAYEQYF
>TRBJ1-2|.|.|TRBV29-1
TGCAGCGTCCAGGGGTTGGGCGGCTACACCTTC
CSVQGLGGYTF
>TRBJ1-5|.|.|TRBV4-1
TGCGCCAGCAGCCCCCGGACAGCCGTCTTTAGCAATCAGCCCCAGCATTTT
CASSPRTAVFSNQPQHF
>TRBJ2-3|.|.|TRBV4-1
TGCGCCAGCAGCCAAGCCGGGGGCACAGATACGCAGTATTTT
CASSQAGGTDTQYF
>TRBJ2-3|.|.|TRBV11-3
TGTGCCAGCAGCTTAGACCCCGACACTCATCAGGGGGGGACGCAGTATTTT
CASSLDPDTHQGGTQYF
>TRBJ2-2|.|.|TRBV6-4
TGTGCCAGCAGTCCACAGGGAGCCGGGGAGCTGTTTTTT
CASSPQGAGELFF
>TRBJ2-3|few|.|TRBV30
TGTGCCTTATTCACGGATACGCAGTATTTT
CALFTDTQYF
>TRBJ2-7|.|TRBD2|TRBV6-6
TGTGCCAGCAGTTGGACTAGCGGATACGAGCAGTACTTC
CASSWTSGYEQYF
>TRBJ1-2|.|TRBD1|TRBV7-9
TGTGCCAGCAGCTTATTGGGACAGGGAAAGAACGGCTACACCTTC
CASSLLGQGKNGYTF
>TRBJ2-7|.|.|TRBV7-6
TGTGCCAGCAGCCTAGGGACATACTCCTACGAACAGTACTTC
CASSLGTYSYEQYF
>TRBJ1-2|.|.|TRBV28
TGTGCCAGCAGTCGTCCAGGGAAAGGTGGCTACACCTTC
CASSRPGKGGYTF
>TRBJ2-5|.|.|TRBV7-2
TGTGCCAGCAGCCGCCTAACTATCACCGGGGAGACCCAGTACTTC
CASSRLTITGETQYF
>TRBJ2-7|once|TRBD2|TRBV6-5
TGTGCCAGCAGTTCTCTTCGGGGAGGGTACGAGCAGTACTTC
CASSSLRGGYEQYF
>TRBJ1-2|.|.|TRBV6-5
TGTGCCAGCCGAATCGATGGCTACACCTTC
CASRIDGYTF
>TRBJ1-5|.|.|TRBV6-5
TGTGCCAGCAGTCCTCAGGGGAAACAGCCCCAGCATTTT
CASSPQGKQPQHF
>TRBJ1-3|.|.|TRBV30
TGTGCCTGGAGTGTAGGGTACTCTGGAAACACCATATATTTT
CAWSVGYSGNTIYF
>TRBJ2-7|.|.|TRBV11-3
TGTGCCAGCAGCTCTTTCGAGGGTCCCTACGAGCAGTACTTC
CASSSFEGPYEQYF
>TRBJ1-6|.|TRBD1|TRBV11-2
TGTGCCAGCAGCAAGGGACAGATAAATTCACCCCTCCACTTT
CASSKGQINSPLHF
>TRBJ2-1|once|.|TRBV10-1
TGCGCCAGCAGTGAAGGGGGGGAGCGGAGCTACAATGAGCAGTTCTTC
CASSEGGERSYNEQFF
>TRBJ1-1|.|TRBD1|TRBV5-6
TGTGCCAGCAGCTTGTTAGCACAGGGGGCAGGAGCTTTCTTT
CASSLLAQGAGAFF
>TRBJ2-1|.|.|TRBV4-1
TGCGCCAGCAGCCAAGAAGGCCTTCCCTCCTACAATGAGCAGTTCTTC
CASSQEGLPSYNEQFF
>TRBJ2-2|.|.|TRBV7-9
TGTGCCAGCAGCAGGCAGGGGACTTACACCGGGGAGCTGTTTTTT
CASSRQGTYTGELFF
>TRBJ2-1|.|.|TRBV4-1
TGCGCCAGCAGCCAAGAAGAGGACTTTTACAATGAGCAGTTCTTC
CASSQEEDFYNEQFF
>TRBJ2-3|few|TRBD2|TRBV10-1
TGCGCCAGCAGTGAGTCGTCTAGCGGGGGGGCTTTTGATACGCAGTATTTT
CASSESSSGGAFDTQYF
>TRBJ1-1|.|.|TRBV10-3
TGTGCCATCAGTGAGTCTGGCCAGGGGAACACTGAAGCTTTCTTT
CAISESGQGNTEAFF
>TRBJ2-1|once|TRBD2|TRBV7-3
TGTGCCAGCAGCTTAGGAAGTAGCGGGGGGTCGATATCCAATGAGCAGTTCTTC
CASSLGSSGGSISNEQFF
>TRBJ2-1|.|TRBD1|TRBV7-9
TGTGCCAGCAGCTCACAGGGGGCAAACTACAATGAGCAGTTCTTC
CASSSQGANYNEQFF
>TRBJ2-1|once|TRBD2|TRBV29-1
TGCAGCGGGCGGGGTAGCGGGGCGCTCGTCTCCTACAATGAGCAGTTCTTC
CSGRGSGALVSYNEQFF
>TRBJ2-2|.|TRBD1|TRBV10-3
TGTGCCATCAGTTCGAAGACAGGGGGAAACACCGGGGAGCTGTTTTTT
CAISSKTGGNTGELFF
>TRBJ2-1|few|.|TRBV27
TGTGCCAGCAGTTTACAAGGCTTGGAGGGGCAGTTCTTC
CASSLQGLEGQFF
>TRBJ2-3|.|TRBD1|TRBV7-8
TGTGCCAGCATTGGACAGGGGGCCACAGATACGCAGTATTTT
CASIGQGATDTQYF
>TRBJ2-1|once|.|TRBV19
TGTGCCAGTAGTATAGAAGGGGTCTGGGGGAATGAGCAGTTCTTC
CASSIEGVWGNEQFF
>TRBJ2-7|.|.|TRBV28
TGTGCCAGCAGGCAGGGTTCCTACGAGCAGTACTTC
CASRQGSYEQYF
>TRBJ1-1|.|.|TRBV4-1
TGCGCCAGCAGCCAGGGGAACACTGAAGCTTTCTTT
CASSQGNTEAFF
>TRBJ1-6|medium-sized|.|TRBV7-9
TGTGCCAGCAGCCTGACAGTTTTTTATAATTCACCCCTCCACTTT
CASSLTVFYNSPLHF
>TRBJ1-6|few|TRBD1|TRBV6-1
TGTGCCAGCAGTGAATACGGGACAGGGTATAATTCACCCCTCCACTTT
CASSEYGTGYNSPLHF
>TRBJ1-4|.|TRBD1|TRBV27
TGTGCCAGCCGTCCGGGACAGGGACATGAAAAACTGTTTTTT
CASRPGQGHEKLFF
>TRBJ1-2|.|.|TRBV7-9
TGTGCCACGACAGGATTTGGGGGCTACACCTTC
CATTGFGGYTF
>TRBJ2-7|.|.|TRBV27
TGTGCCAGCAGTTCCGGGACTTATACCCTATTC
CASSSGTYTLF
>TRBJ1-2|.|.|TRBV29-1
TGCAGCGTTGATGTAACGGACGTTAACTATGGCTACACCTTC
CSVDVTDVNYGYTF
>TRBJ2-7|few|TRBD1|TRBV5-6
TGTGCCAGCAGCTTGAGCGGGACAGGGGATGCCGAGCAGTACTTC
CASSLSGTGDAEQYF
>TRBJ1-6|.|TRBD1|TRBV13
TGTGCCAGCAGCTTCGGGACAGCCAATTCACCCCTCCACTTT
CASSFGTANSPLHF
>TRBJ2-1|.|.|TRBV5-4
TGTGCCAGCAGCTTGGAAGGGGTCTACAATGAGCAGTTCTTC
CASSLEGVYNEQFF
>TRBJ1-2|.|.|TRBV4-1
TGCGCCAGCAGCCAAGATCAGCAGGGAGCTAACTATGGCTACACCTTC
CASSQDQQGANYGYTF